This T cell receptor (beta chain) was observed in a study of CD8 T cells in Susac syndrome. The CDR3 is 17 amino acids. V was pared by 4 bases and J by 4 bases, with 11 bases of the junction left unmatched. CDR1 and CDR2 from the germline V gene are MNHEY and SMNVEV (reference sequence). Turning to this clonotype: Its specificity is unknown.

In Susac syndrome patients, recently defined diagnostic criteria for definite or probable disease were met. Regarding the study as a whole: The Susac syndrome CD4+ T cell repertoires displayed no clonal expansion.

The authors reverse transcribed about 0.5 to 1 ug RNA with random hexamers. Amplification of TCR beta CDR3 spanned 54 Vbeta and 13 Jbeta via immunoSEQ multiplex PCR. TCRdb itself ran the immunoSEQ multiplex PCR reads through MiXCR, one entry per CDR3 protein. The table includes 170,000 or so distinct CDR3 sequences, under 95% detected once. The sequence came from a human donor with Susac syndrome. The sequencing input was CD4+ T cells from PBMCs. V and J are TRBV27 and TRBJ2-1; TRBD2 agrees at 9 bases. The CDR3 sequence is CASSSLTGTSTYNEQFF. The CDR3 DNA follows: TGTGCCAGCAGTTCCTTAACCGGGACTAGCACTTACAATGAGCAGTTCTTC.